This TCR beta chain is drawn from a study of blood T cell repertoires in COVID-19 (dated by TCRdb to 2018 to 2020). Notes on the research overall: Samples covering the acute and convalescent phases of COVID-19 were provided by collaborators in the United States, Italy and Spain. The prospective study material was composed of cDNA or gDNA derived from T cells, B-cell-depleted T cells, or PBMCs. Subjects who had been exposed to COVID-19, were actively infected with it, or had recovered from it provided the deeply sampled blood TCRbeta repertoires that made up the dataset. The repertoires were released in a freely available public database intended as a resource for research on the immune response to SARS-CoV-2. The samples were drawn from the first 160 participants of the ongoing ImmuneRACE study and from some 1,300 subjects provided by 6 global collaborators. Sample metadata almost always included a de-identified subject ID, COVID-19 status, age in years and sex. Where HLA class I and class II types were available, the types were taken from metadata supplied by the sample provider, not from assay-based typing.

What the authors observed across the whole study: Clinical and demographic metadata were provided uncurated, with the amount varying by source and participant.

With regard to this clone: The clone's antigen remains unknown. Per-base qualities were not stored, and no clone one base away is much larger.

TCRbeta CDR3 regions were amplified from genomic DNA using the immunoSEQ Assay, a bias-controlled multiplex PCR. In the paper's pipeline: Nucleated cell counts per sample were estimated from amplification of reference gene primers within the assay. Sequence reads were collapsed and filtered to measure the absolute abundance of every unique TCRbeta CDR3 rearrangement. For each sample, productive Simpson clonality was calculated as the square root of Simpson's diversity index over productive rearrangements. TCRdb holds this immuneACCESS table with in-frame rearrangements only. Some clones are missing; in checked studies, unresolved V genes explain under half, and the rest has no known cause. V and J calls and clone size follow that table, whereas D and trimming were derived from the DNA. The sample table records about 140,000 clones; roughly 88% of these occur just once. Roughly 10% of the sample is taken by the ten largest.

There are 15 amino acids in the CDR3, from cysteine to phenylalanine inclusive. Only the CDR3 part of the read is kept: 45 bases, read in frame from the first base. The CDR1 and CDR2 encoded by the germline V gene (reference sequence) are MNHNY and SVGAGI. The V and J ends are trimmed by 0 bases and 5 bases, leaving 10 bases between them. Each collaborating institution followed its own protocols to collect whole blood in K2EDTA tubes. For TCRbeta analysis, collaborator samples were shipped as frozen whole blood, as isolated PBMCs, or as DNA extracted from either sample type. Sequenced sample: peripheral blood. The sequence is built from TRBV6-6 and TRBJ2-2; TRBD2 could be the D gene, as 6 bases match. The TCR comes from a man in his sixties with active or convalescent COVID-19. The sequence in DNA is TGTGCCAGCAGTTACTCGATGGGGGGAACCGGGGAGCTGTTTTTT. This codes for CASSYSMGGTGELFF.